Here is one T cell receptor beta chain with its context. The entry originates in a study of blood T cell repertoires in COVID-19. Study-wide background: The United States, Italy and Spain were the sources of the acute and convalescent COVID-19 samples.

Original data processing: Estimated nucleated cell counts came from reference gene primer amplification. Here immunoSEQ multiplex PCR was the method, and the copy in TCRdb shows in-frame clones only, minus some. V, J and clone size were drawn from that table, and D and trimming were deduced from the DNA. The sample lists some 150,000 clones, 80% to 85% occurring once. Trimming took 4 bases from V and 6 from J, leaving 14 bases between them. From germline, CDR1 is MNHNY and CDR2 SVGAGI (reference sequence). CDR3 length equals 14 residues. Material: peripheral blood. The chain carries TRBV6-6 and TRBJ2-3, with D perhaps matching TRBD1 (5 bases). This receptor was taken from a human donor with acute or convalescent COVID-19. The donor label of this sample is uncertain. In DNA, the CDR3 is TGTGCCAGCAGTTCAGGGTATACGACGGATACGCAGTATTTT. Protein sequence: CASSSGYTTDTQYF.